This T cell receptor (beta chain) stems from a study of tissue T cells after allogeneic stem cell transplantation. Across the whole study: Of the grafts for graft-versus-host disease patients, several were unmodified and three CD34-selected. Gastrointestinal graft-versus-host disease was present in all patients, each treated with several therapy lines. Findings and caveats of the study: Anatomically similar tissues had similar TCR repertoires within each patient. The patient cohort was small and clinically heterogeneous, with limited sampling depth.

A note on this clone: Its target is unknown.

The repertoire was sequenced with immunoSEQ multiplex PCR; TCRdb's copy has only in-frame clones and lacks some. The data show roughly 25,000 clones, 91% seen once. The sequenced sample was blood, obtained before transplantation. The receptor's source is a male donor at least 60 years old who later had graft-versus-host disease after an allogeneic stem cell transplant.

The CDR3: CASSQEGTGYSEQYF. DNA of the CDR3: TGCGCCAGCAGCCAAGAGGGGACAGGGTATTCCGAGCAGTACTTC. The chain combines TRBV4-3 with TRBJ2-7; TRBD1 matches at 9 bases. The CDR3 covers 15 residues. The V gene's germline CDR1 is LGHNA and CDR2 YSLEER. V was clipped by 0 bases and J by 6 bases; unmatched bases: 6.